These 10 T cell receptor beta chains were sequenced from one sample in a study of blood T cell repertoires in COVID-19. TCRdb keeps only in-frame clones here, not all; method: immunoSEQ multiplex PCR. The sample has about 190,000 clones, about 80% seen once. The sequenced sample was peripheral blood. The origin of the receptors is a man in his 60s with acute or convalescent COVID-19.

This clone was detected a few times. DNA for the CDR3: TGCGCCAGCAGCCAGACAGTCCTCGTCGGGACTAGGCTCAGGCACGAGCAGTACTTC. Translated: CASSQTVLVGTRLRHEQYF. This chain uses TRBV4-1 with TRBJ2-7; 8 bases are shared with TRBD2. Germline CDR1 reads MGHRA; CDR2 reads YSYEKL. Germline trimming cut 3 bases from V and 5 bases from J; bases unmatched to any gene: 21. The CDR3 is 19 residues long.

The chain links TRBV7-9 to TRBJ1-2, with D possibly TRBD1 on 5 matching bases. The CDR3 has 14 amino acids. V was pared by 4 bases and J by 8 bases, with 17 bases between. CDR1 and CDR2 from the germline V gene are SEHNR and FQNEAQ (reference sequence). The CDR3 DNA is TGTGCCAGCAGCTCCATGTCAGGGTTGGACGGCTACACCTTC. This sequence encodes CASSSMSGLDGYTF.

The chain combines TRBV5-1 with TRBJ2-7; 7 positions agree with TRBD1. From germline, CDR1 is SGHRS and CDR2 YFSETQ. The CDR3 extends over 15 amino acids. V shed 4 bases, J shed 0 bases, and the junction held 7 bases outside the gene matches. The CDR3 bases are TGCGCCAGCAGCCAATACAGGGGCCTCTCCTACGAGCAGTACTTC. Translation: CASSQYRGLSYEQYF. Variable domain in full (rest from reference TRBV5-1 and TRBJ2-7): KAGVTQTPRYLIKTRGQQVTLSCSPISGHRSVSWYQQTPGQGLQFLFEYFSETQRNKGNFPGRFSGRQFSNSRSEMNVSTLELGDSALYLCASSQYRGLSYEQYFGPGTRLTVT.

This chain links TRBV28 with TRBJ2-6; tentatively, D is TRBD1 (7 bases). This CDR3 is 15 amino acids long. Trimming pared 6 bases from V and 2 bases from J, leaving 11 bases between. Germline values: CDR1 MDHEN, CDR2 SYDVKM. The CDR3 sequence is CASRGGGAGANVLTF. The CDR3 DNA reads TGTGCCAGCAGAGGAGGGGGCGCTGGGGCCAACGTCCTGACTTTC.

The CDR3: CASSRGNHLAGKQFF. CDR3 sequence (DNA): TGTGCCAGCAGCCGTGGAAACCATTTAGCGGGGAAGCAGTTCTTC. The V gene is TRBV7-2, the J gene TRBJ2-1; 8 bases line up with TRBD2. The V gene end was trimmed by 5 bases and the J gene end by 11 bases; junction bases not matched to a gene: 14. CDR3 size: 15 residues. The germline V gene encodes CDR1 SGHTA and CDR2 FQGNSA.

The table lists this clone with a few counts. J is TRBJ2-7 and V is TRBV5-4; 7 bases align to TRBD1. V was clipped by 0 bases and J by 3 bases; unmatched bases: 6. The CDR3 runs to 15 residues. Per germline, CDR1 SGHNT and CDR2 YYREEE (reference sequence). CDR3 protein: CASSLDYRDSYEQYF. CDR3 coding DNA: TGTGCCAGCAGCTTGGATTACAGGGACAGCTACGAGCAGTACTTC.

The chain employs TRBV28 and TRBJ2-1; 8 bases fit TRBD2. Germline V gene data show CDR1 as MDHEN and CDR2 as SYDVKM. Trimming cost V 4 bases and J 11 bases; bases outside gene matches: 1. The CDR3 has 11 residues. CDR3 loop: CASSWTSQQFF. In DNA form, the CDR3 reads TGTGCCAGCAGTTGGACTAGCCAGCAGTTCTTC.

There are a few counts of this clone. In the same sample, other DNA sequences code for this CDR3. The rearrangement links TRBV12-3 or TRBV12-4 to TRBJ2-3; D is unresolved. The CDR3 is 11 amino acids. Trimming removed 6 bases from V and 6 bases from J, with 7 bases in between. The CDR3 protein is CASRRTDTQYF. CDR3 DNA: TGTGCCAGCAGAAGAACTGATACGCAGTATTTT.

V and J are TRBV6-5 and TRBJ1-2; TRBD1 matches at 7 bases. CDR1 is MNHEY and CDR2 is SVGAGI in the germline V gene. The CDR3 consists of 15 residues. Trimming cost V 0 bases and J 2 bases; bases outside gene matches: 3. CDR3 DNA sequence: TGTGCCAGCAGTTACTCCGGGACAGCCAACTATGGCTACACCTTC. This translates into CASSYSGTANYGYTF.

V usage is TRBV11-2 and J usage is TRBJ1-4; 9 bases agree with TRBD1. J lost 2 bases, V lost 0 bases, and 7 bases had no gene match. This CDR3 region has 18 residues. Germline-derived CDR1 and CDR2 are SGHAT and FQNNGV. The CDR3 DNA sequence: TGTGCCAGCAGCTTAGACAGACAGGGGGGGTGGACTAATGAAAAACTGTTTTTT. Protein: CASSLDRQGGWTNEKLFF.